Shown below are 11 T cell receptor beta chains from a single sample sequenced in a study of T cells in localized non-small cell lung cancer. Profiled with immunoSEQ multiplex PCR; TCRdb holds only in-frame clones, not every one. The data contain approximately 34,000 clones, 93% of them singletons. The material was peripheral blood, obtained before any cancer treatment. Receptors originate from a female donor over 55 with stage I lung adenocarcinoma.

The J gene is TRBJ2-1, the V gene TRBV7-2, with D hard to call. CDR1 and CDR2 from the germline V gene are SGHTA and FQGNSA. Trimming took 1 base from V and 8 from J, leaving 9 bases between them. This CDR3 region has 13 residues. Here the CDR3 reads CASSLVLADEQFF. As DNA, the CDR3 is TGTGCCAGCAGCTTAGTGTTAGCAGATGAGCAGTTCTTC.

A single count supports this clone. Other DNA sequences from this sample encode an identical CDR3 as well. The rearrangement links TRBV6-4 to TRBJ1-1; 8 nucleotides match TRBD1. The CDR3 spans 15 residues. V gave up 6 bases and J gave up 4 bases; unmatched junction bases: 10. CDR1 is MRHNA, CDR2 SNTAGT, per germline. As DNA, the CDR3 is TGTGCCAGCAGGGCGGACAGGGACCGGTCCACTGAAGCTTTCTTT. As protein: CASRADRDRSTEAFF.

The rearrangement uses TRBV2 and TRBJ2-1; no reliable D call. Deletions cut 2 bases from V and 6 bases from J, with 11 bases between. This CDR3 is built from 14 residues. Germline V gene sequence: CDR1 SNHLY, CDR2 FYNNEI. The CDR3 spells CASSERASSNEQFF. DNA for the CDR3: TGTGCCAGCAGTGAACGGGCATCTAGCAATGAGCAGTTCTTC.

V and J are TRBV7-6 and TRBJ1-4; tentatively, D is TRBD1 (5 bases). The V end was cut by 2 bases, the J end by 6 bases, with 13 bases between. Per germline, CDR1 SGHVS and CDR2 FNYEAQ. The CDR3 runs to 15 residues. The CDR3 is CASSLFPGRDEKLFF. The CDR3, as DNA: TGTGCCAGCAGCTTATTTCCAGGGAGAGATGAAAAACTGTTTTTT.

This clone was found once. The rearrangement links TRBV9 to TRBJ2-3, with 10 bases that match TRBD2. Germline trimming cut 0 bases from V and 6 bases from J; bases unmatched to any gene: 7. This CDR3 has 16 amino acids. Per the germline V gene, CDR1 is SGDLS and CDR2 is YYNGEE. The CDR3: CASSVESGRALDTQYF. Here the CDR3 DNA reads TGTGCCAGCAGCGTAGAAAGCGGGAGGGCCCTGGATACGCAGTATTTT.

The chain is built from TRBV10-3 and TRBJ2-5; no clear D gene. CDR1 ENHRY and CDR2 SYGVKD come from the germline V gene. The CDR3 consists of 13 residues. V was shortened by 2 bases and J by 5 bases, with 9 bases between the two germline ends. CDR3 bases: TGTGCCATCAGTGAGGGACGCGTGGAGACCCAGTACTTC. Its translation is CAISEGRVETQYF.

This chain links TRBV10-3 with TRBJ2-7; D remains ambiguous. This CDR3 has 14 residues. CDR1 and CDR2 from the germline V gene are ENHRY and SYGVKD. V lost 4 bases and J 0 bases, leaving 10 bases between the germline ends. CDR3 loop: CAISGTGSSYEQYV. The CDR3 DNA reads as TGTGCCATCAGTGGGACGGGTAGCTCCTACGAGCAGTACGTC.

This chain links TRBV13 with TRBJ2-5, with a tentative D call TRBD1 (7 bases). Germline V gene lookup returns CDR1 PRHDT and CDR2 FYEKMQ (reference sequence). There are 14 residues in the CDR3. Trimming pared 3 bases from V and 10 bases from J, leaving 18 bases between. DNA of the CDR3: TGTGCCAGCAGCTTGGGGACTTTACAGGGGATCCAGTACTTC. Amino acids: CASSLGTLQGIQYF. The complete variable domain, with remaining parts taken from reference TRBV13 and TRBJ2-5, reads AAGVIQSPRHLIKEKRETATLKCYPIPRHDTVYWYQQGPGQDPQFLISFYEKMQSDKGSIPDRFSAQQFSDYHSELNMSSLELGDSALYFCASSLGTLQGIQYFGPGTRLLVL.

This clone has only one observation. CDR3 sequence: CASSVEPLDSNQPQHF. CDR3 nucleotide sequence: TGTGCCAGCAGCGTAGAGCCGTTAGATAGCAATCAGCCCCAGCATTTT. This chain connects TRBV9 to TRBJ1-5, with D unresolved. V was pared by 0 bases and J by 0 bases, with 10 bases between. CDR3 length: 16 residues. Germline V gene sequence: CDR1 SGDLS, CDR2 YYNGEE.

CDR3 region: CASSTWTLYNEQFF. The CDR3 region has the DNA TGTGCCAGCAGCACCTGGACTCTATACAATGAGCAGTTCTTC. The rearrangement links TRBV7-9 to TRBJ2-1; D is possibly TRBD2 (5 bases). Looked up from germline, CDR1 is SEHNR and CDR2 is FQNEAQ (reference sequence). This CDR3 contains 14 residues. Trimming removed 5 bases at V and 4 bases at J, with 12 bases between.

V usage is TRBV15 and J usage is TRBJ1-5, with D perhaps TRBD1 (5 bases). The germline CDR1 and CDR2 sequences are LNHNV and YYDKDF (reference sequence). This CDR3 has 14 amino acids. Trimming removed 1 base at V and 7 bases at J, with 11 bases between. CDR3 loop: CATSRAERGQPQHF. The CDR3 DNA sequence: TGTGCCACCAGCAGAGCCGAGAGGGGACAGCCCCAGCATTTT.